The sequence of this T cell receptor (beta chain) was determined in a study of T cells in women clearing cervical HPV infection. CDR1 MGHRA and CDR2 YSYEKL come from the germline V gene. With V trimmed by 5 bases and J by 3 bases, 7 bases remained unmatched. The CDR3 is 15 amino acids. All participants had a single incident cervical HPV16 infection, and prevalent HPV16 infections were excluded. Only in-frame clones appear in the TCRdb table, and some are missing; sequencing was by immunoSEQ multiplex PCR. The table for this sample gives 45,000 to 55,000 clones. Remarks on this clone: Its antigen is not identified. The missing CDR3 end, 3 residues past where the read stops, is filled in from the germline J gene.

Regarding the study as a whole: Cases carried less TRBV6-7 than controls: about 0.1% versus 0.15%.

Material: blood buffy coat. This receptor was taken from a woman aged 18 to 75 with a cervical HPV16 infection that either progressed to CIN3+ or cleared (not recorded which). This sequence joins TRBV4-1 and TRBJ1-5; the match to TRBD1 covers 7 bases. Incomplete CDR3 DNA: TGCGCCAGCAGCTCACACGACAGGGTCAATCAGCCC. It encodes CASSSHDRVNQP. The entire CDR3 protein is CASSSHDRVNQPQHF.